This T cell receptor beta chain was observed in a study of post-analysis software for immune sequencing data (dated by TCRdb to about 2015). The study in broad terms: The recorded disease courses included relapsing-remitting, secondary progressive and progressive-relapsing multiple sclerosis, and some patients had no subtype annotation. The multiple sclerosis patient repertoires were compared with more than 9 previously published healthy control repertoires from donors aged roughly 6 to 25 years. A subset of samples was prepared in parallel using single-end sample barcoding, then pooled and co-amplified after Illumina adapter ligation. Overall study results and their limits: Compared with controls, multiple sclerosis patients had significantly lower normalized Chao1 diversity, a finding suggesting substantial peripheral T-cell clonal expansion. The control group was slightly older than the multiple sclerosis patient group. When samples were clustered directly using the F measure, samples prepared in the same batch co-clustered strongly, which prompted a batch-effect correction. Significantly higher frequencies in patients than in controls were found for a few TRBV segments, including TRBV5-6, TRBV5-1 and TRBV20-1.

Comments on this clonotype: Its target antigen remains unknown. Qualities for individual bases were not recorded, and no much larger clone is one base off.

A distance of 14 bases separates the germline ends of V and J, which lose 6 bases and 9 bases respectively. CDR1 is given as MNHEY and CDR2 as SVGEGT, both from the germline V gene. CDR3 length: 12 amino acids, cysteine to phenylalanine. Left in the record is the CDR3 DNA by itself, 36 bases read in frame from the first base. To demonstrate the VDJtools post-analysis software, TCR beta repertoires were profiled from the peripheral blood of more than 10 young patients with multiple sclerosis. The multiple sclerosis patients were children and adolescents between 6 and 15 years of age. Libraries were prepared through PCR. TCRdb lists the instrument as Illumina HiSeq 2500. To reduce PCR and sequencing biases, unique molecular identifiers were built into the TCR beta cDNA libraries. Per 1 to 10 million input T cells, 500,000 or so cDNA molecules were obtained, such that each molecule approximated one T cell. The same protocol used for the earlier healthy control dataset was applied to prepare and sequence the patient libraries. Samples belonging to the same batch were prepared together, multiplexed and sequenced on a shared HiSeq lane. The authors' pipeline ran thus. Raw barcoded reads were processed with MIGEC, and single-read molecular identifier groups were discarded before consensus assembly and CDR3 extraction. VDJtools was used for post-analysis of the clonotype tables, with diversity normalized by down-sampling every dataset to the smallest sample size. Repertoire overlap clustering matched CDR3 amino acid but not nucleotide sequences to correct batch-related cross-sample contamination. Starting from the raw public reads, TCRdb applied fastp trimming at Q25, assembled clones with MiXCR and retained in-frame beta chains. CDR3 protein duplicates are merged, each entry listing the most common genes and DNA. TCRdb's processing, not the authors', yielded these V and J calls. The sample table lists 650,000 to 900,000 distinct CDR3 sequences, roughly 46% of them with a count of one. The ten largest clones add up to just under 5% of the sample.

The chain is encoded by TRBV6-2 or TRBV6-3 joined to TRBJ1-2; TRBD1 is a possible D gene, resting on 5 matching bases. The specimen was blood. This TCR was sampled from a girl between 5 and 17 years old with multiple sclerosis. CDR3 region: CASSLTDGSYTF. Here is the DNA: TGTGCCAGCAGCCTGACAGACGGTAGCTACACCTTC.